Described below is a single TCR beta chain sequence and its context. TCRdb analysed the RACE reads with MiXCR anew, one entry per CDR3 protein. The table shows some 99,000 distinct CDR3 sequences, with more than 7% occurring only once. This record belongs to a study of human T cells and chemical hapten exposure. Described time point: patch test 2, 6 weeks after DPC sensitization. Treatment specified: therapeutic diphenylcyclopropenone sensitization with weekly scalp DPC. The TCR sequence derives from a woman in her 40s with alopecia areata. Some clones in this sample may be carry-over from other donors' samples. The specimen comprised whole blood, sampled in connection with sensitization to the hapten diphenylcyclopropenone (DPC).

This CDR3 reads CASSPTGDEQYF. CDR3 nucleotide sequence: TGTGCCAGCAGCCCGACAGGGGATGAGCAGTACTTC. V and J are TRBV7-9 and TRBJ2-7; TRBD1 aligns across 8 bases. This CDR3 is 12 amino acids long. Germline CDR1 and CDR2: SEHNR and FQNEAQ (reference sequence). V shed 5 bases, J shed 7 bases, and the junction held 4 bases outside the gene matches.